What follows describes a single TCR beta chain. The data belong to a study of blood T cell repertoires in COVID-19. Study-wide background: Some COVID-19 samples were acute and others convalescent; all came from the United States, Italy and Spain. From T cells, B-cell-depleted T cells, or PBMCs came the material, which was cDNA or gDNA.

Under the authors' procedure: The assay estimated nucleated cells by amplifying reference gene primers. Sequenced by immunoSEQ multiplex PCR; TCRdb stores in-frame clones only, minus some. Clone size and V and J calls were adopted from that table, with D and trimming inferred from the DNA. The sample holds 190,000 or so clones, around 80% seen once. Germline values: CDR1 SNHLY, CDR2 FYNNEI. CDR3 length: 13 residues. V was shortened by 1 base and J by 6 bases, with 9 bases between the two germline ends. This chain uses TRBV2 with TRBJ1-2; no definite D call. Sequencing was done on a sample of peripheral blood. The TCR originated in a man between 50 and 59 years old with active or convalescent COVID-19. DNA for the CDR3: TGTGCCAGCAGTGAAGGGGAGCGTCATGGCTACACCTTC. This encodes CASSEGERHGYTF. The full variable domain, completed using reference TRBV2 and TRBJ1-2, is EPEVTQTPSHQVTQMGQEVILRCVPISNHLYFYWYRQILGQKVEFLVSFYNNEISEKSEIFDDQFSVERPDGSNFTLKIRSTKLEDSAMYFCASSEGERHGYTFGSGTRLTVV.